This T cell receptor beta chain derives from a study of T cell changes during pregnancy in multiple sclerosis. The assay was immunoSEQ multiplex PCR, and TCRdb's table has in-frame clones only and misses some. The sample lists about 55,000 clones, 85% to 95% seen once, with approximately 3.8% in the top ten. Trimming pared 0 bases from V and 0 bases from J, leaving 12 bases between. Germline CDR1 and CDR2: SGHTA and FQGNSA. The CDR3 contains 17 residues. Sequenced material: CD8+ T cells from peripheral blood mononuclear cells, taken in the second trimester of pregnancy. This receptor was identified in a female donor with multiple sclerosis, enrolled in a pregnancy study. J is TRBJ1-3 and V is TRBV7-2; D remains ambiguous. The DNA of the CDR3 is TGTGCCAGCAGCTTAGCCTTTCTTCCCAGCTCTGGAAACACCATATATTTT. Its translation: CASSLAFLPSSGNTIYF. Drawing the rest from reference TRBV7-2 and TRBJ1-3, the complete variable domain is GAGVSQSPSNKVTEKGKDVELRCDPISGHTALYWYRQSLGQGLEFLIYFQGNSAPDKSGLPSDRFSAERTGGSVSTLTIQRTQQEDSAVYLCASSLAFLPSSGNTIYFGEGSWLTVV.